Presented here are 27 T cell receptor beta chains from one specimen sequenced in a study of blood T cell repertoires in COVID-19. TCRdb keeps only in-frame clones here, not all; method: immunoSEQ multiplex PCR. The profile shows some 150,000 clones, less than 90% of them singletons. The specimen sequenced was peripheral blood. These TCRs come from a human donor in a cohort sampled during active COVID-19.

The V and J genes are TRBV3-1 (or the pseudogene TRBV3-2) and TRBJ1-5; the D gene is possibly TRBD1 (5 bases). There are 14 residues in the CDR3. The ends were cut back, 1 base at V and 7 bases at J, with 11 bases in the middle. Germline CDR1 reads LGHDT; CDR2 reads YNNKEL (reference sequence). As DNA, the CDR3 is TGTGCCAGCAGCCAAGTGGCAGGGATACAGCCCCAGCATTTT. This codes for CASSQVAGIQPQHF.

V usage is TRBV5-1 and J usage is TRBJ2-7; TRBD2 agrees at 9 bases. V gave up 3 bases and J gave up 1 base; unmatched junction bases: 2. This CDR3 is built from 14 residues. The germline CDR1 and CDR2 sequences are SGHRS and YFSETQ. The CDR3 here is CASSSAGGSYEQYF. The CDR3 nucleotides are TGCGCCAGCAGCTCAGCGGGGGGTTCCTACGAGCAGTACTTC.

The rearrangement uses TRBV6-6 and TRBJ2-7, with no clear D. The ends were cut back, 2 bases at V and 2 bases at J, with 16 bases in the middle. The germline V gene encodes CDR1 MNHNY and CDR2 SVGAGI (reference sequence). This CDR3 has 16 amino acids. CDR3 sequence: CASSYPPTATPYEQYF. The CDR3, as DNA: TGTGCCAGCAGTTACCCCCCCACTGCTACCCCCTACGAGCAGTACTTC.

The rearrangement links TRBV18 to TRBJ1-5; perhaps TRBD1 as D (6 bases). This CDR3 has 16 amino acids. V lost 6 bases, J lost 5 bases, and 20 bases lay in between. Germline CDR1 reads KGHSH; CDR2 reads LQKENI. This chain's CDR3 is CASSPAGGLNDQPQHF. The CDR3 DNA reads TGTGCCAGCTCCCCCGCCGGGGGGCTTAACGATCAGCCCCAGCATTTT.

This clone showed up just once. Written as DNA, the CDR3 is TGTGCCTGGAGTTCCCGTTATGCAGATACGCAGTATTTT. Its protein is CAWSSRYADTQYF. The chain carries TRBV30 and TRBJ2-3; D is unclear. The germline CDR1 and CDR2 sequences are GTSNPN and SVGIG (reference sequence). The CDR3 spans 13 residues. Trimming removed 2 bases at V and 4 bases at J, with 10 bases between.

The chain links TRBV18 to TRBJ2-1; D possibly corresponds to TRBD1 (5 bases). The CDR3 has 16 residues. Germline lookup yields CDR1 KGHSH and CDR2 LQKENI. V dropped 1 base and J dropped 7 bases, with 17 bases sitting between them. CDR3 protein: CASSPQRTPAGNEQFF. CDR3 nucleotides: TGTGCCAGCTCACCACAGAGGACCCCGGCAGGGAATGAGCAGTTCTTC.

V is TRBV11-1 and J is TRBJ2-5; no definite D call. Trimming stripped 4 bases from V and 7 bases from J, with 16 bases between. Germline V CDR1 and CDR2: SGHAT, FQDESV (reference sequence). This CDR3 region has 14 residues. The CDR3 region is CASSSPSQVGTQYF. The CDR3 nucleotides read TGTGCCAGCAGCTCCCCCTCCCAGGTTGGGACCCAGTACTTC.

The CDR3, as DNA: TGTGCCAGCAGGAGGACAGGATCTGGCGGAAACACCATATATTTT. Its protein is CASRRTGSGGNTIYF. The chain has TRBV2 and TRBJ1-3, with TRBD1 identical over 7 bases. CDR3 length: 15 residues. Germline V gene sequence: CDR1 SNHLY, CDR2 FYNNEI. Losses at the gene ends were 6 bases for V and 4 bases for J; bases not matched to a gene: 9.

The V and J genes are TRBV5-1 and TRBJ1-1; D remains unclear. The CDR3 is made up of 13 amino acids. Trimming removed 3 bases at V and 0 bases at J, with 6 bases between. Germline-derived CDR1 and CDR2 are SGHRS and YFSETQ. CDR3 residues: CASSSIMNTEAFF. For the CDR3, the DNA is TGCGCCAGCAGCTCTATAATGAACACTGAAGCTTTCTTT.

The CDR3 loop reads CASSERGTGRRETQYF. The CDR3 coding sequence is TGTGCCAGCAGTGAACGTGGGACAGGGCGACGGGAGACCCAGTACTTC. This chain joins TRBV2 and TRBJ2-5, with 9 bases matching TRBD1. Germline V CDR1 and CDR2: SNHLY, FYNNEI. This CDR3 comprises 16 residues. Trimming at V came to 2 bases and at J to 5 bases, leaving 9 bases not matched to a gene.

Many counts were recorded for this clone. The gene calls are TRBV19 and TRBJ2-1; TRBD1 aligns across 9 bases. The trim removed 6 bases at V and 14 bases at J, leaving 5 bases unmatched. Germline lookup yields CDR1 LNHDA and CDR2 SQIVND (reference sequence). The CDR3 spans 11 residues. The CDR3 reads CASRVGDREFF. DNA for the CDR3: TGTGCCAGTAGAGTGGGGGACAGGGAGTTCTTC.

This chain uses TRBV5-1 with TRBJ1-2; TRBD1 agrees at 12 bases. Germline CDR1 reads SGHRS; CDR2 reads YFSETQ. This CDR3 has 16 residues. J was trimmed by 7 bases and V by 0 bases; bases with no gene match: 7. The CDR3 loop is CASSLAQGQGAFGYTF. The CDR3 DNA is TGCGCCAGCAGCTTGGCCCAGGGACAGGGGGCCTTTGGCTACACCTTC.

This clone was recorded a few times. The chain couples TRBV2 to TRBJ2-7; D ambiguous. Trimming removed 6 bases at V and 2 bases at J, with 17 bases between. Germline values: CDR1 SNHLY, CDR2 FYNNEI. This CDR3 comprises 15 residues. The CDR3 DNA is TGTGCCAGCAGAGACTTGGTATTGTCCCCCTACGAGCAGTACTTC. It specifies CASRDLVLSPYEQYF.

V and J are TRBV24-1 and TRBJ2-5; 10 nucleotides agree with TRBD1. The CDR3 totals 15 residues. The V gene end was trimmed by 3 bases and the J gene end by 7 bases; junction bases not matched to a gene: 7. CDR1 is KGHDR, CDR2 SFDVKD, per germline. Written as DNA, the CDR3 is TGTGCCACCAGTGATCCCGGGACAGGGGCTCTGACCCAGTACTTC. Its translation is CATSDPGTGALTQYF.

The chain has TRBV19 and TRBJ1-5, with D possibly TRBD1 on 5 matching bases. Germline loops: CDR1 LNHDA, CDR2 SQIVND (reference sequence). V dropped 7 bases and J dropped 0 bases, with 13 bases sitting between them. The CDR3 runs to 15 residues. The CDR3 sequence is CASTRGTDSNQPQHF. In nucleotides, the CDR3 is TGTGCCAGTACCCGGGGGACCGATAGCAATCAGCCCCAGCATTTT. The whole variable domain, filled in from reference TRBV19 and TRBJ1-5, reads DGGITQSPKYLFRKEGQNVTLSCEQNLNHDAMYWYRQDPGQGLRLIYYSQIVNDFQKGDIAEGYSVSREKKESFPLTVTSAQKNPTAFYLCASTRGTDSNQPQHFGDGTRLSIL.

This chain uses TRBV27 with TRBJ2-5; maybe TRBD1 (6 bases). Germline assignment: CDR1 MNHEY and CDR2 SMNVEV (reference sequence). With 5 bases removed from V and 2 bases from J, the gap between germline ends came to 27 bases. The CDR3 extends over 19 amino acids. The CDR3 here is CASSPRSSTFRGTQETQYF. The CDR3 DNA follows: TGTGCCAGCAGTCCACGTAGCAGTACCTTTAGGGGGACACAAGAGACCCAGTACTTC.

The J gene is TRBJ1-6, the V gene TRBV28; the match to TRBD1 covers 7 bases. After removal of 6 bases from V and 7 bases from J, the junction contained 9 bases not matched to a gene. CDR3 size: 15 residues. Germline loops: CDR1 MDHEN, CDR2 SYDVKM. Here the CDR3 reads CASRAPARGNSPLHF. In nucleotides, the CDR3 is TGTGCCAGCAGAGCACCCGCCAGGGGGAATTCACCCCTCCACTTT.

Here the CDR3 reads CASSLEDTQYF. CDR3 nucleotide sequence: TGTGCCAGCAGTTTAGAGGATACGCAGTATTTT. The V and J genes are TRBV28 and TRBJ2-3; D not resolved. The CDR3 loop spans 11 amino acids. Germline V CDR1 and CDR2: MDHEN, SYDVKM. V was pared by 2 bases and J by 6 bases, with 3 bases between.

The J gene is TRBJ2-2, the V gene TRBV5-4; the match to TRBD1 covers 7 bases. Germline CDR1 reads SGHNT; CDR2 reads YYREEE (reference sequence). The V segment lost 4 bases and the J segment 2 bases; nucleotides outside the gene matches: 8. The CDR3 has 16 residues. The CDR3 DNA follows: TGTGCCAGCAGCGCCACCGGGACAGTAAACACCGGGGAGCTGTTTTTT. This translates into CASSATGTVNTGELFF.

The chain links TRBV28 to TRBJ2-3, with D perhaps matching TRBD1 (6 bases). Trimming left V 7 bases short and J 0 bases short, with 8 bases between. Germline lookup yields CDR1 MDHEN and CDR2 SYDVKM. The CDR3 spans 13 residues. The DNA for the CDR3 is TGTGCCAGCAAGACAGGTAGCACAGATACGCAGTATTTT. This gives the protein CASKTGSTDTQYF. The full variable domain, rest sourced from reference TRBV28 and TRBJ2-3, is DVKVTQSSRYLVKRTGEKVFLECVQDMDHENMFWYRQDPGLGLRLIYFSYDVKMKEKGDIPEGYSVSREKKERFSLILESASTNQTSMYLCASKTGSTDTQYFGPGTRLTVL.

V gene TRBV7-2 combines with J gene TRBJ2-1; 8 bases are shared with TRBD2. Losses at the gene ends were 5 bases for V and 6 bases for J; bases not matched to a gene: 6. Germline CDR1 reads SGHTA; CDR2 reads FQGNSA. The CDR3 contains 14 residues. CDR3 region: CASSPGLVGNEQFF. Written as DNA, the CDR3 is TGTGCCAGCAGCCCGGGACTAGTTGGCAATGAGCAGTTCTTC.

V is TRBV24-1 and J is TRBJ1-2; D call uncertain. The germline gives CDR1 KGHDR, CDR2 SFDVKD. The germline V and J ends were trimmed by 4 bases and 7 bases, with 3 bases remaining between them. CDR3 size: 10 residues. The DNA for the CDR3 is TGTGCCACCAGTGACCTTGGCTACACCTTC. This encodes CATSDLGYTF.

The chain employs TRBV5-8 and TRBJ2-2; TRBD2 matches 7 bases. The germline gives CDR1 SGHTS, CDR2 YDEGEE. The V gene end was trimmed by 5 bases and the J gene end by 2 bases; junction bases not matched to a gene: 6. The CDR3 totals 15 residues. The CDR3 here is CASSRGGANTGELFF. Here the CDR3 DNA reads TGTGCCAGCAGTAGGGGAGGGGCTAACACCGGGGAGCTGTTTTTT.

This sequence joins TRBV6-5 and TRBJ1-1, with 8 bases fitting TRBD1. The CDR3 has 15 residues. The trim removed 0 bases at V and 4 bases at J, leaving 4 bases unmatched. Germline V CDR1 and CDR2: MNHEY, SVGAGI. This CDR3 reads CASSYSTGEATEAFF. CDR3 nucleotide sequence: TGTGCCAGCAGTTACTCGACAGGGGAGGCCACTGAAGCTTTCTTT.

This clone occurred a few times. This chain's CDR3 is CASKGTEGSYEQYF. In DNA form, the CDR3 reads TGTGCCAGCAAGGGCACGGAGGGGAGCTACGAGCAGTACTTC. The V call is TRBV6-5, the J call TRBJ2-7, with a tentative D call TRBD2 (6 bases). The CDR3 sequence is 14 residues long. Germline lookup yields CDR1 MNHEY and CDR2 SVGAGI. Trimming stripped 7 bases from V and 3 bases from J, with 16 bases between.

V is TRBV5-1 and J is TRBJ1-2; 8 positions agree with TRBD1. The CDR3 spans 14 residues. Germline V lookup: CDR1 SGHRS, CDR2 YFSETQ. The junction had 6 bases not matched to a gene; V was cut back by 4 bases and J by 4 bases. This chain's CDR3 is CASSTDRARYGYTF. In DNA, the CDR3 is TGCGCCAGCAGCACGGACAGGGCACGCTATGGCTACACCTTC.

The chain employs TRBV30 and TRBJ1-2; TRBD1 agrees at 12 bases. Trimming took 4 bases from V and 10 from J; bases not matched to a gene: 10. This CDR3 is built from 14 residues. Germline V CDR1 and CDR2: GTSNPN, SVGIG (reference sequence). The CDR3 sequence is CAWTPGTGGDVYTF. The CDR3 nucleotides read TGTGCCTGGACCCCCGGGACAGGGGGCGACGTCTACACCTTC.